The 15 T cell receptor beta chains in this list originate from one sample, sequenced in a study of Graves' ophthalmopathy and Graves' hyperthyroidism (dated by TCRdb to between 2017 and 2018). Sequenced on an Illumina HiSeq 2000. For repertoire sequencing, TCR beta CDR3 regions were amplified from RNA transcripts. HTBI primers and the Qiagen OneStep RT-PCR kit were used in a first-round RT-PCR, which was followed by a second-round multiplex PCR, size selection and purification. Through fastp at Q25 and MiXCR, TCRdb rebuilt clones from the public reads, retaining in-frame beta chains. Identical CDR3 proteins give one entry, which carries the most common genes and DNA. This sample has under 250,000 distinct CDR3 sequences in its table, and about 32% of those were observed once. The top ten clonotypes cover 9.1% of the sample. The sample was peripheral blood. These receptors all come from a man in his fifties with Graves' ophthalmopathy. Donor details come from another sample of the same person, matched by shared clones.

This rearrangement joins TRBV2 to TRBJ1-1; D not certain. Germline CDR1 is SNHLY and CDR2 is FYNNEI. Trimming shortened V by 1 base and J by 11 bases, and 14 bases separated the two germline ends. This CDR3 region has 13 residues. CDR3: CASSEGVSISAFF. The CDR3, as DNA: TGTGCCAGCAGTGAAGGCGTTAGCATTTCGGCTTTCTTT. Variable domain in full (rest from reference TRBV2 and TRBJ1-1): EPEVTQTPSHQVTQMGQEVILRCVPISNHLYFYWYRQILGQKVEFLVSFYNNEISEKSEIFDDQFSVERPDGSNFTLKIRSTKLEDSAMYFCASSEGVSISAFFGQGTRLTVV.

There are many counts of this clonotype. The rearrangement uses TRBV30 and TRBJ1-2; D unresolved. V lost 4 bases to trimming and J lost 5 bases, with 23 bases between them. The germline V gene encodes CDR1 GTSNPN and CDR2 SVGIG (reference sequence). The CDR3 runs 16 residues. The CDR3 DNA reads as TGTGCCTGGACCTTGGGCAAGGCTGGGTACTTATATGGCTACACCTTC. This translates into CAWTLGKAGYLYGYTF.

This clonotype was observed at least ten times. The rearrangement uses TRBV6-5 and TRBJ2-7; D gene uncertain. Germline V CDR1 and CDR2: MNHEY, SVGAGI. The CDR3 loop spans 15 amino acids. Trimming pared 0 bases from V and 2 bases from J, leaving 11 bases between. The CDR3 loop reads CASSYSIRVAYEQYF. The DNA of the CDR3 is TGTGCCAGCAGTTACTCGATTCGGGTGGCCTACGAGCAGTACTTC.

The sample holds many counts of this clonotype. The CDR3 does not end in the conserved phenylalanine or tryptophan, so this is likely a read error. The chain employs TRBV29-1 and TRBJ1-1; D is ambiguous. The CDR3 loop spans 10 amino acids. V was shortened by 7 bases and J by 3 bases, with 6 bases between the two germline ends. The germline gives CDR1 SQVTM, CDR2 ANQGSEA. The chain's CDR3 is CSAGDTEAFL. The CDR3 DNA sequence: TGCAGCGCCGGCGACACTGAAGCTTTCTTG.

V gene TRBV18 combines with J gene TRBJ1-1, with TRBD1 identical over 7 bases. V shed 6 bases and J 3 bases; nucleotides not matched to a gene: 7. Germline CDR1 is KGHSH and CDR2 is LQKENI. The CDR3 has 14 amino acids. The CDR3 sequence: CASSLQGGYTEAFF. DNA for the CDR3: TGTGCCAGCTCGCTCCAGGGGGGATACACTGAAGCTTTCTTT.

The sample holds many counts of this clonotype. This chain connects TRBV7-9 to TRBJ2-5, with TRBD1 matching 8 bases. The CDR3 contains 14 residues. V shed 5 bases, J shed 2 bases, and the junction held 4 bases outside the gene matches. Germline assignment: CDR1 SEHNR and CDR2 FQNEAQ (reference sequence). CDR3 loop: CASSGQGGQETQYF. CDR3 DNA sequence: TGTGCCAGCAGCGGACAGGGTGGTCAAGAGACCCAGTACTTC.

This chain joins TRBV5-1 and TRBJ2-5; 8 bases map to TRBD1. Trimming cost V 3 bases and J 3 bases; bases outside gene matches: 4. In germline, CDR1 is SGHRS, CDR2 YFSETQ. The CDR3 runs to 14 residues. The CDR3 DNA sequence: TGCGCCAGCAGCTACGGACAGGGTAAAGAGACCCAGTACTTC. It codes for CASSYGQGKETQYF. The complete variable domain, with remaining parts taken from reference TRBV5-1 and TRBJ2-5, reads KAGVTQTPRYLIKTRGQQVTLSCSPISGHRSVSWYQQTPGQGLQFLFEYFSETQRNKGNFPGRFSGRQFSNSRSEMNVSTLELGDSALYLCASSYGQGKETQYFGPGTRLLVL.

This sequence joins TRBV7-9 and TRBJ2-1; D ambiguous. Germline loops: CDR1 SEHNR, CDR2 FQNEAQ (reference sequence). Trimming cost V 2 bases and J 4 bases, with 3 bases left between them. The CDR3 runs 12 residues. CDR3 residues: CASSLTYNEQFF. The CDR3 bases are TGTGCCAGCAGCTTAACTTACAATGAGCAGTTCTTC.

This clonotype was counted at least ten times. CDR3 DNA sequence: TGCAGCGTTGAGGGCAATGAGGGGGAGCTGTTTTTT. Residues: CSVEGNEGELFF. The rearrangement joins TRBV29-1 to TRBJ2-2; no definite D call. CDR3 length: 12 residues. Germline loops: CDR1 SQVTM, CDR2 ANQGSEA. V was clipped by 3 bases and J by 8 bases, with 10 bases between them.

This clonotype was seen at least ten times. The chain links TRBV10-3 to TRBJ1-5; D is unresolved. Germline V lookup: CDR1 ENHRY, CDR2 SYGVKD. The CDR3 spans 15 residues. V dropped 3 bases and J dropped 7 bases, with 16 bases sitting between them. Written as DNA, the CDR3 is TGTGCCATCAGTGATGGTGCGAGGTCAGGACAGCCCCAGCATTTT. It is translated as CAISDGARSGQPQHF.

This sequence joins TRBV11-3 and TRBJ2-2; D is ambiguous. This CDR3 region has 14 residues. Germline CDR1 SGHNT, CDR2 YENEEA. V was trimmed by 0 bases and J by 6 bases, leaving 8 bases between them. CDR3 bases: TGTGCCAGCAGCTTAGAAAACCTAGCCGGGGAGCTGTTTTTT. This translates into CASSLENLAGELFF.

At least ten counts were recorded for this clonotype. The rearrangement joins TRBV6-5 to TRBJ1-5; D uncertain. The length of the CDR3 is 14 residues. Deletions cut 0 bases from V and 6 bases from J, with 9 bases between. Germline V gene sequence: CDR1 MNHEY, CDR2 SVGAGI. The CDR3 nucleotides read TGTGCCAGCAGTTACTCGTCAGGTATTCAGCCCCAGCATTTT. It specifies CASSYSSGIQPQHF.

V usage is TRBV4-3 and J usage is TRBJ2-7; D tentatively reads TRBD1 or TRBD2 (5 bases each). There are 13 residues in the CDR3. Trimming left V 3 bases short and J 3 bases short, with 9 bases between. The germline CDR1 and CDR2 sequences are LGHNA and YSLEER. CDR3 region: CASSQGELYEQYF. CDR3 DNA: TGCGCCAGCAGCCAGGGGGAGCTCTACGAGCAGTACTTC.

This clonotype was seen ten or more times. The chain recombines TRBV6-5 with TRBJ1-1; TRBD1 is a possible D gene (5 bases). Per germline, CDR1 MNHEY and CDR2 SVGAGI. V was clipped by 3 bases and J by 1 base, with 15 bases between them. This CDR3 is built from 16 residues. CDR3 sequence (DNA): TGTGCCAGCAGTTATATCATCGGGGGGGGGAACACTGAAGCTTTCTTT. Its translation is CASSYIIGGGNTEAFF.

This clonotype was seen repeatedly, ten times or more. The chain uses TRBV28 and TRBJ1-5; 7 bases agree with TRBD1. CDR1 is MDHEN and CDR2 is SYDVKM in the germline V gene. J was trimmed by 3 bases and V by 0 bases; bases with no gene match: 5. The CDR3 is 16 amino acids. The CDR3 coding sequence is TGTGCCAGCAGTTTATGGACAGACAGGGCCAATCAGCCCCAGCATTTT. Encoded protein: CASSLWTDRANQPQHF.